These 20 T cell receptor beta chains share one sample of origin, sequenced in a study of blood T cell repertoires in COVID-19. TCRdb's table, derived via immunoSEQ multiplex PCR, lists solely in-frame clones and lacks some. The sample includes around 230,000 clones, approximately 78% seen only once; the top ten take about 9%. The specimen was PBMCs or T cells enriched from blood (not recorded which). The receptors derive from a man aged 35 to 55 who had recovered from COVID-19.

The rearrangement links TRBV5-1 to TRBJ2-2; the match to TRBD1 covers 9 bases. The ends lost 3 bases at V and 6 bases at J; junction bases unmatched: 3. This CDR3 contains 14 residues. In germline, CDR1 is SGHRS, CDR2 YFSETQ. CDR3 in amino acids: CASSSTGGAGELFF. In nucleotides, the CDR3 is TGCGCCAGCAGCTCGACAGGGGGGGCCGGGGAGCTGTTTTTT.

The sample holds one count of this clone. The gene calls are TRBV21-1 and TRBJ1-1. TRBV21-1 is marked as a pseudogene. The CDR3 loop spans 19 amino acids. The CDR3 sequence is CASSKERARDWFENTEAFF. The CDR3 DNA follows: TGTGCCAGCAGCAAAGAACGGGCCAGGGACTGGTTCGAGAACACTGAAGCTTTCTTT.

The CDR3 loop reads CASSLMVGAGETQYF. For the CDR3, the DNA is TGTGCCAGCAGCTTAATGGTGGGGGCCGGAGAGACCCAGTACTTC. The chain carries TRBV7-3 and TRBJ2-5; D perhaps matches TRBD1 (6 bases). CDR3 length: 15 amino acids. V was trimmed by 1 base and J by 4 bases, leaving 13 bases between them. CDR1 and CDR2 (germline): SGHTA, FQGTGA.

This rearrangement joins TRBV5-1 to TRBJ2-1, with D unclear. V gave up 0 bases and J gave up 0 bases, with 7 bases separating them. CDR1 SGHRS and CDR2 YFSETQ come from the germline V gene. The CDR3 loop spans 15 amino acids. Here the CDR3 reads CASSLARPSYNEQFF. DNA for the CDR3: TGCGCCAGCAGCTTGGCCAGGCCCTCCTACAATGAGCAGTTCTTC.

The chain is built from TRBV7-3 and TRBJ2-1, with D possibly matching TRBD1 (5 bases). V shed 0 bases and J shed 7 bases, with 7 bases lying between them. Germline CDR1 is SGHTA and CDR2 is FQGTGA. This CDR3 comprises 13 residues. In DNA, the CDR3 is TGTGCCAGCAGCTTAACGGGGCCTAATGAGCAGTTCTTC. It is translated as CASSLTGPNEQFF. Based on the CDR3 plus reference TRBV7-3 and TRBJ2-1, the full variable domain is GAGVSQTPSNKVTEKGKYVELRCDPISGHTALYWYRQSLGQGPEFLIYFQGTGAADDSGLPNDRFFAVRPEGSVSTLKIQRTERGDSAVYLCASSLTGPNEQFFGPGTRLTVL.

The rearrangement uses TRBV7-8 and TRBJ2-1; 10 bases are a match to TRBD1. Per the germline V gene, CDR1 is SGHVS and CDR2 is FQNEAQ. V dropped 6 bases and J dropped 3; count of bases not matched to a gene: 8. The CDR3 is made up of 16 amino acids. Written as DNA, the CDR3 is TGTGCCAGCAGTTCTTTGGGACAGGGGAACTACAATGAGCAGTTCTTC. It codes for CASSSLGQGNYNEQFF.

This chain links TRBV9 with TRBJ1-1; tentatively, D is TRBD1 (5 bases). CDR1 is SGDLS and CDR2 is YYNGEE in the germline V gene. The ends were cut back, 2 bases at V and 8 bases at J, with 13 bases in the middle. The CDR3 has 13 residues. The CDR3 sequence is CASSVQAGHEAFF. The CDR3, as DNA: TGTGCCAGCAGCGTCCAAGCGGGGCACGAAGCTTTCTTT.

The rearrangement links TRBV28 to TRBJ2-5; a weak D match, TRBD1 (6 bases). The CDR3 length is 13 residues. Germline CDR1 and CDR2: MDHEN and SYDVKM. V was pared by 5 bases and J by 0 bases, with 7 bases between. The CDR3 loop is CASSDRNQETQYF. The CDR3 coding sequence is TGTGCCAGCAGTGACAGGAACCAAGAGACCCAGTACTTC.

V and J are TRBV6-2 or TRBV6-3 and TRBJ2-2, with TRBD1 identical over 8 bases. The CDR3 consists of 16 residues. The V gene's germline CDR1 is MNHEY and CDR2 SVGEGT. After removal of 4 bases from V and 1 base from J, the junction contained 5 bases not matched to a gene. This chain's CDR3 is CASSFGGTGNTGELFF. The CDR3 nucleotides read TGTGCCAGCAGTTTTGGGGGGACAGGGAACACCGGGGAGCTGTTTTTT.

This rearrangement joins TRBV2 to TRBJ2-1; 13 nucleotides align to TRBD2. The length of the CDR3 is 14 residues. CDR1 and CDR2 (germline): SNHLY, FYNNEI. V shed 9 bases and J 8 bases; nucleotides not matched to a gene: 7. DNA of the CDR3: TGTGCCAGTTTGGGACTAGCGGGATTATATGAGCAGTTCTTC. This translates into CASLGLAGLYEQFF.

The chain joins TRBV6-5 to TRBJ1-4; D is unclear. The germline CDR1 and CDR2 sequences are MNHEY and SVGAGI. CDR3 length: 14 amino acids. V gave up 6 bases and J gave up 0 bases, with 8 bases separating them. The CDR3 DNA follows: TGTGCCAGCAGCCCACTTTCAACTAATGAAAAACTGTTTTTT. Its protein product is CASSPLSTNEKLFF.

The chain couples TRBV18 to TRBJ2-5; D is uncertain. The V gene lost 3 bases and the J gene lost 1 base, with 12 bases spanning the gap. The CDR3 extends over 15 amino acids. Germline loops: CDR1 KGHSH, CDR2 LQKENI. In nucleotides, the CDR3 is TGTGCCAGCTCACCTTACCGACAAGTCCAAGAGACCCAGTACTTC. It specifies CASSPYRQVQETQYF.

The CDR3 coding sequence is TGTGCCAGCAGTTTGGGGACAGGGCTCTATGGCTACACCTTC. Amino acid sequence: CASSLGTGLYGYTF. This sequence joins TRBV27 and TRBJ1-2; 9 nucleotides match TRBD1. The CDR3 is 14 residues long. V was pared by 3 bases and J by 4 bases, with 3 bases of the junction left unmatched. Per germline, CDR1 MNHEY and CDR2 SMNVEV (reference sequence).

The J gene is TRBJ2-1, the V gene TRBV5-1; TRBD1 might be the D (5 bases). Trimming took 8 bases from V and 7 from J, leaving 13 bases between them. The CDR3 covers 12 residues. Germline V lookup: CDR1 SGHRS, CDR2 YFSETQ. The CDR3 sequence: CASQGLWNEQFF. The CDR3 DNA is TGCGCCAGTCAGGGTTTGTGGAATGAGCAGTTCTTC.

The V gene is TRBV24-1, the J gene TRBJ1-2; TRBD1 agrees at 8 bases. The CDR3 consists of 14 residues. The ends lost 5 bases at V and 8 bases at J; junction bases unmatched: 9. Germline V CDR1 and CDR2: KGHDR, SFDVKD. The CDR3 sequence is CATSGPQTGAGYTF. The CDR3 nucleotides read TGTGCCACCAGTGGTCCTCAGACAGGGGCCGGCTACACCTTC.

The V call is TRBV19, the J call TRBJ2-3, with TRBD2 identical over 13 bases. After removal of 5 bases from V and 5 bases from J, the junction contained 10 bases not matched to a gene. From germline, CDR1 is LNHDA and CDR2 SQIVND (reference sequence). The CDR3 is 17 residues long. The DNA of the CDR3 is TGTGCCAGTAGTGTGGGACTAGCGGGGCCCAGGGGAGATACGCAGTATTTT. Residues: CASSVGLAGPRGDTQYF. The variable domain in full, completed from reference TRBV19 and TRBJ2-3, reads DGGITQSPKYLFRKEGQNVTLSCEQNLNHDAMYWYRQDPGQGLRLIYYSQIVNDFQKGDIAEGYSVSREKKESFPLTVTSAQKNPTAFYLCASSVGLAGPRGDTQYFGPGTRLTVL.

The CDR3 spells CASSQDLWGGQNNEQFF. DNA of the CDR3: TGTGCCAGCAGCCAAGATTTGTGGGGGGGCCAGAACAATGAGCAGTTCTTC. The chain employs TRBV4-2 and TRBJ2-1; tentatively, D is TRBD2 (7 bases). Germline CDR1 LGHNA, CDR2 YNFKEQ. V dropped 0 bases and J dropped 5 bases, with 17 bases sitting between them. This CDR3 contains 17 residues.

This sequence joins TRBV4-1 and TRBJ2-4; D might be TRBD2 (6 bases). V gave up 4 bases and J gave up 9 bases, with 19 bases separating them. There are 15 residues in the CDR3. Germline loops: CDR1 MGHRA, CDR2 YSYEKL. The CDR3 DNA sequence: TGCGCCAGCAGCCTTCTCTCGGAGGGTGCGGTCATTCAGTACTTC. Translation: CASSLLSEGAVIQYF.

In its sample, this clone was seen once. V usage is TRBV11-1 and J usage is TRBJ2-7; D is possibly TRBD1 (8 bases). The CDR3 extends over 14 amino acids. Trimming took 5 bases from V and 9 from J, leaving 20 bases between them. Germline-derived CDR1 and CDR2 are SGHAT and FQDESV (reference sequence). The CDR3 nucleotides read TGTGCCAGCAGCCCCACTCGGGGGGACAGGCCGCAGTACTTC. Amino acid sequence: CASSPTRGDRPQYF.

The V gene is TRBV12-5, the J gene TRBJ1-6; 8 bases align to TRBD1. Trimming took 2 bases from V and 9 from J; bases not matched to a gene: 6. This CDR3 contains 15 residues. Germline V gene data show CDR1 as LGHNT and CDR2 as FRNRAP. The CDR3 DNA reads as TGTGCTAGTGGTTTGTGGCAGGGGGCCGGTTCACCCCTCCACTTT. The encoded protein is CASGLWQGAGSPLHF.